This TCR beta chain derives from a study of Tregs in tolerant kidney transplant recipients. Trimming shortened V by 3 bases and J by 5 bases, and 7 bases separated the two germline ends. The CDR3 runs to 12 residues. CDR1 is MNHNS, CDR2 SASEGT, per germline. Only a few counts were recorded for this clone. As yet, its antigen is unknown. General study results and limits: Few patients were studied, so findings need validation in larger groups. Activated donor B cell expansion appeared to reveal the most relevant donor-specific TCRbeta repertoire.

Here immunoSEQ multiplex PCR was the method, and the copy in TCRdb shows in-frame clones only, minus some. The repertoire has 95,000 to 120,000 clones, around 91% of them found once; the top ten carry approximately 0.3%. The source was CD4+ T cells from blood, collected before the transplant. This TCR was recovered from a human donor who received a combined kidney and bone marrow transplant. The chain links TRBV6-1 to TRBJ1-2; D remains unclear. The CDR3 sequence: CASSDTRYGYTF. The CDR3 DNA follows: TGTGCCAGCAGTGATACGAGATATGGCTACACCTTC.